These 27 T cell receptor beta chains originate from one sample sequenced in a study of CD8 T cells in ankylosing spondylitis. Study outcomes and limitations: A TCR beta motif of 7 to 9 highly homologous variants seemed to mark ankylosing spondylitis blood.

TCRdb independently ran MiXCR on the 5' RACE reads; one entry per CDR3 protein. Of about 800,000 distinct CDR3 sequences in the sample, 10% to 15% were seen once. Antigens for these TCRs are unknown. Sample: blood, either unsorted or a sorted T cell fraction (not recorded which). The source is a male donor with ankylosing spondylitis.

The chain has TRBV12-3 or TRBV12-4 and TRBJ1-5; D gene uncertain. CDR3 size: 14 residues. V lost 2 bases and J 7 bases, leaving 12 bases between the germline ends. The CDR3 region has the DNA TGTGCCAGCAGTTTACCCCGTGGGCAGCAGCCCCAGCATTTT. Translated: CASSLPRGQQPQHF.

This clonotype showed up just a few times. This chain uses TRBV4-3 with TRBJ1-4; D is unclear. CDR3 length: 16 residues. Trimming shortened V by 4 bases and J by 12 bases, and 24 bases separated the two germline ends. CDR1 and CDR2 from the germline V gene are LGHNA and YSLEER. DNA for the CDR3: TGCGCCAGCAGCCCCCAACAGTCGACCCAATCAAACCAACTGTTTTTT. Protein: CASSPQQSTQSNQLFF.

The rearrangement links TRBV25-1 to TRBJ1-5, with a weak D call TRBD1 (6 bases). Deletions cut 1 base from V and 5 bases from J, with 12 bases between. This CDR3 comprises 15 residues. CDR1 is MGHDK and CDR2 is SYGVNS in the germline V gene. This chain's CDR3 is CASSESGRGYQPQHF. CDR3 bases: TGTGCCAGCAGTGAATCGGGCAGGGGCTATCAGCCCCAGCATTTT. The full variable domain, completed using reference TRBV25-1 and TRBJ1-5, is EADIYQTPRYLVIGTGKKITLECSQTMGHDKMYWYQQDPGMELHLIHYSYGVNSTEKGDLSSESTVSRIRTEHFPLTLESARPSHTSQYLCASSESGRGYQPQHFGDGTRLSIL.

V usage is TRBV7-2 and J usage is TRBJ1-2; 8 nucleotides line up with TRBD1. Germline V gene lookup returns CDR1 SGHTA and CDR2 FQGNSA. This CDR3 contains 15 residues. V was pared by 5 bases and J by 5 bases, with 10 bases of the junction left unmatched. CDR3 DNA: TGTGCCAGCAGCCCCTGGACAGGGTTTAGTTATGGCTACACCTTC. The encoded protein is CASSPWTGFSYGYTF.

V and J are TRBV6-2 or TRBV6-3 and TRBJ2-6, with a weak D call TRBD1 (5 bases). V shed 5 bases and J shed 0 bases, with 14 bases lying between them. CDR1 and CDR2 (germline): MNHEY, SVGEGT. The CDR3 is 17 amino acids. CDR3 nucleotide sequence: TGTGCCAGCAGTACGACCAGGGAACGCTCTGGGGCCAACGTCCTGACTTTC. Its protein product is CASSTTRERSGANVLTF.

J is TRBJ1-2 and V is TRBV6-1; unclear D gene. V gave up 8 bases and J gave up 2 bases, with 12 bases separating them. Germline assignment: CDR1 MNHNS and CDR2 SASEGT. CDR3 size: 13 residues. Written as DNA, the CDR3 is TGTGCCAGCCGGGTCAGTGGCAACTATGGCTACACCTTC. As protein: CASRVSGNYGYTF.

This clonotype came up a few times. This sequence joins TRBV29-1 and TRBJ1-2, with D possibly being TRBD1 (6 bases). The V end was cut by 5 bases, the J end by 4 bases, with 17 bases between. This CDR3 spans 14 amino acids. Germline lookup yields CDR1 SQVTM and CDR2 ANQGSEA. The CDR3 protein is CSVQPRGLGYGYTF. The CDR3 bases are TGCAGCGTTCAACCCAGGGGCTTGGGCTATGGCTACACCTTC.

This clonotype was recorded a few times. The chain links TRBV4-2 to TRBJ1-4, with 9 bases that match TRBD1. The CDR3 sequence is 16 residues long. Germline V gene lookup returns CDR1 LGHNA and CDR2 YNFKEQ. V dropped 2 bases and J dropped 2; count of bases not matched to a gene: 3. CDR3 loop: CASSQKDRGTNEKLFF. CDR3 nucleotides: TGTGCCAGCAGCCAAAAGGACAGGGGCACTAATGAAAAACTGTTTTTT.

The gene calls are TRBV5-1 and TRBJ2-1, with D unclear. CDR1 is SGHRS and CDR2 is YFSETQ in the germline V gene. The CDR3 is 15 residues long. V lost 1 base and J 0 bases, leaving 8 bases between the germline ends. The CDR3, as DNA: TGCGCCAGCAGCTTGACCCACAGCTCCTACAATGAGCAGTTCTTC. Its protein product is CASSLTHSSYNEQFF.

The chain uses TRBV4-1 and TRBJ2-3; possibly TRBD2 for D (6 bases). The CDR3 runs 17 residues. From germline, CDR1 is MGHRA and CDR2 YSYEKL. V was shortened by 4 bases and J by 0 bases, with 17 bases between the two germline ends. CDR3 sequence reads: CASSLKSGGFSTDTQYF. For the CDR3, the DNA is TGCGCCAGCAGCCTCAAGAGTGGGGGGTTCAGCACAGATACGCAGTATTTT.

The chain joins TRBV20-1 to TRBJ2-3; 14 nucleotides match TRBD2. The CDR3 is made up of 19 amino acids. V lost 2 bases to trimming and J lost 0 bases; unmatched junction nucleotides: 10. Germline CDR1 is DFQATT and CDR2 is SNEGSKA (reference sequence). As DNA, the CDR3 is TGCAGTGCTAGACCATCCGGGACTAGCGGGAGTAGTAGCACAGATACGCAGTATTTT. Translation: CSARPSGTSGSSSTDTQYF.

The chain is built from TRBV10-3 and TRBJ2-6; the D is unclear. The CDR3 spans 14 residues. Per germline, CDR1 ENHRY and CDR2 SYGVKD. Trimming removed 6 bases at V and 4 bases at J, with 10 bases between. Written as DNA, the CDR3 is TGTGCCATCAGCCACAGTACCGGGGCCAACGTCCTGACTTTC. Its translation is CAISHSTGANVLTF.

This clonotype has only a few counts. The rearrangement uses TRBV9 and TRBJ2-5; TRBD1 might be the D (7 bases). V lost 1 base and J 5 bases, leaving 18 bases between the germline ends. Germline assignment: CDR1 SGDLS and CDR2 YYNGEE. The CDR3 extends over 16 amino acids. The CDR3 spells CASSVRGDSGGETQYF. CDR3 nucleotide sequence: TGTGCCAGCAGCGTAAGGGGGGACAGCGGAGGGGAGACCCAGTACTTC.

V and J are TRBV7-2 and TRBJ2-1; D is possibly TRBD2 (6 bases). The V end lost 0 bases, the J end lost 5 bases, and 11 bases lay between the germline ends. Germline V gives CDR1 SGHTA, CDR2 FQGNSA. The length of the CDR3 is 15 residues. The CDR3 is CASSLASGNHNEQFF. In DNA, the CDR3 is TGTGCCAGCAGCTTAGCTAGCGGAAACCACAATGAGCAGTTCTTC.

The gene calls are TRBV28 and TRBJ2-1; 13 bases are shared with TRBD2. Germline V CDR1 and CDR2: MDHEN, SYDVKM. The length of the CDR3 is 19 residues. Unmatched junction bases numbered 9, after V lost 4 bases and J lost 0 bases. CDR3 sequence reads: CASSSLRLAGGSSYNEQFF. DNA of the CDR3: TGTGCCAGCAGTTCGCTTCGACTAGCGGGGGGTAGCTCCTACAATGAGCAGTTCTTC.

In its sample, this clonotype was seen many times. The rearrangement joins TRBV29-1 to TRBJ2-6; D call uncertain. Germline assignment: CDR1 SQVTM and CDR2 ANQGSEA. This CDR3 comprises 15 residues. V was clipped by 4 bases and J by 0 bases, with 10 bases between them. CDR3 amino acids: CSVGDSSSGANVLTF. In nucleotides, the CDR3 is TGCAGCGTTGGCGACTCTAGCTCTGGGGCCAACGTCCTGACTTTC.

A few counts support this clonotype. The chain has TRBV6-2 or TRBV6-3 and TRBJ2-6; D remains unclear. Between the trimmed V and J ends, which lost 10 bases and 4 bases, there was a span of 11 bases. This CDR3 has 13 amino acids. Per the germline V gene, CDR1 is MNHEY and CDR2 is SVGEGT. CDR3 in DNA: TGTGCCACTGACTCGACCGGGGCCAACGTCCTGACTTTC. This sequence encodes CATDSTGANVLTF.

This clonotype was picked up a small number of times. J is TRBJ2-2 and V is TRBV5-1; possible D gene TRBD2, 5 bases. Germline V lookup: CDR1 SGHRS, CDR2 YFSETQ. The germline V and J ends were trimmed by 0 bases and 4 bases, with 10 bases remaining between them. The CDR3 loop spans 15 amino acids. The CDR3 spells CASSLEGGSTGELFF. CDR3 coding DNA: TGCGCCAGCAGCTTGGAAGGTGGGAGCACCGGGGAGCTGTTTTTT.

The chain employs TRBV20-1 and TRBJ2-7; TRBD2 matches 8 bases. This CDR3 region has 16 residues. Trimming removed 3 bases from V and 3 bases from J; junction bases left unmatched: 13. Germline V CDR1 and CDR2: DFQATT, SNEGSKA (reference sequence). The CDR3 nucleotides read TGCAGTGCTAGTCTAATTAAAGCGGGGGACCTCTACGAGCAGTACTTC. Translated, it gives CSASLIKAGDLYEQYF.

On this clonotype itself: The junction differs from germline at one of its ends, possibly a read error. The J gene is TRBJ1-1, the V gene TRBV5-6; D remains unclear. There are 12 residues in the CDR3. Germline V gives CDR1 SGHDT, CDR2 YYEEEE. CDR3 bases: TGTGCCAGCAGCCCATCGTTTACTGGAGCTTTCTTT. This codes for CASSPSFTGAFF. The full variable domain, in which reference TRBV5-6 and TRBJ1-1 provide the parts outside the CDR3, is DAGVTQSPTHLIKTRGQQVTLRCSPKSGHDTVSWYQQALGQGPQFIFQYYEEEERQRGNFPDRFSGHQFPNYSSELNVNALLLGDSALYLCASSPSFTGAFFGQGTRLTVV.

This clonotype came up a few times. The CDR3 spells CASSRHSGNTIYF. The CDR3 coding sequence is TGTGCCAGCAGTCGTCACTCTGGAAACACCATATATTTT. V is TRBV12-3 or TRBV12-4 and J is TRBJ1-3; unclear D gene. The CDR3 is 13 amino acids. V shed 5 bases and J shed 0 bases, with 5 bases lying between them.

V gene TRBV6-2 or TRBV6-3 combines with J gene TRBJ2-2, with TRBD1 matching 8 bases. Per the germline V gene, CDR1 is MNHEY and CDR2 is SVGEGT. V lost 2 bases, J lost 3 bases, and 8 bases stayed unmatched. The CDR3 is made up of 17 amino acids. The CDR3 reads CASSYGDRIPHTGELFF. DNA for the CDR3: TGTGCCAGCAGTTACGGGGACAGGATCCCCCACACCGGGGAGCTGTTTTTT.

This clonotype came up many times. The rearrangement uses TRBV4-3 and TRBJ2-7; 7 nucleotides agree with TRBD1. CDR1 LGHNA and CDR2 YSLEER come from the germline V gene. The CDR3 extends over 16 amino acids. V lost 0 bases, J lost 3 bases, and 8 bases stayed unmatched. Here the CDR3 DNA reads TGCGCCAGCAGCCAAGATGACGGGACAGCTATCTACGAGCAGTACTTC. Its protein product is CASSQDDGTAIYEQYF.

Only a few counts were recorded for this clonotype. The chain joins TRBV7-2 to TRBJ2-3; 7 bases agree with TRBD2. This CDR3 contains 15 residues. Per the germline V gene, CDR1 is SGHTA and CDR2 is FQGNSA. The J segment lost 4 bases and the V segment lost 6 bases, leaving 10 bases of the junction unmatched. The DNA for the CDR3 is TGTGCCAGCAGACTAGCGCTCTTAAGGGCAGATACGCAGTATTTT. Protein: CASRLALLRADTQYF.

This clonotype appeared a few times. The chain carries TRBV29-1 and TRBJ2-5, with TRBD2 identical over 11 bases. The V gene end was trimmed by 3 bases and the J gene end by 5 bases; junction bases not matched to a gene: 5. The length of the CDR3 is 14 residues. Germline CDR1 SQVTM, CDR2 ANQGSEA. The DNA for the CDR3 is TGCAGCGTTGATTTAGCGGGAGGGCTGGAGACCCAGTACTTC. It yields the protein CSVDLAGGLETQYF.

The gene calls are TRBV6-1 and TRBJ1-6; D is unclear. The V end was cut by 6 bases, the J end by 11 bases, with 14 bases between. CDR1 is MNHNS, CDR2 SASEGT, per germline. This CDR3 region has 13 residues. The CDR3 is CASSIGPATPLHF. The CDR3 coding sequence is TGTGCCAGCAGCATAGGACCGGCGACACCCCTCCACTTT.

This clonotype turned up a few times. The chain carries TRBV30 and TRBJ1-6; 7 bases are a match to TRBD1. The germline gives CDR1 GTSNPN, CDR2 SVGIG (reference sequence). CDR3 length: 16 amino acids. V lost 1 base and J lost 6; bases outside the gene matches: 9. The CDR3 here is CAWSAGGLPTNSPLHF. The CDR3 bases are TGTGCCTGGAGTGCAGGGGGACTTCCAACTAATTCACCCCTCCACTTT.